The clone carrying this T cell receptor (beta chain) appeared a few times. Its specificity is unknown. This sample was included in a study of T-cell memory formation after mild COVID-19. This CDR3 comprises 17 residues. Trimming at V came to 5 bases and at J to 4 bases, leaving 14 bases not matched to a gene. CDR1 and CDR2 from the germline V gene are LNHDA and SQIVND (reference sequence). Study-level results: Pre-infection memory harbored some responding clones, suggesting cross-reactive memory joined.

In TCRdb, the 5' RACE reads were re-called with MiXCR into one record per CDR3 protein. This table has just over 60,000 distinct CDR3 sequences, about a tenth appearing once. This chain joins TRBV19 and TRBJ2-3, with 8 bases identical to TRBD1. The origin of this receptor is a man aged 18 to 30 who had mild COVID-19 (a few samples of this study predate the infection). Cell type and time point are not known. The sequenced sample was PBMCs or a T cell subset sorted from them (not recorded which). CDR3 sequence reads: CASSLMPTGGFADTQYF. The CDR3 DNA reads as TGTGCCAGTAGTCTAATGCCAACAGGGGGGTTCGCAGATACGCAGTATTTT.